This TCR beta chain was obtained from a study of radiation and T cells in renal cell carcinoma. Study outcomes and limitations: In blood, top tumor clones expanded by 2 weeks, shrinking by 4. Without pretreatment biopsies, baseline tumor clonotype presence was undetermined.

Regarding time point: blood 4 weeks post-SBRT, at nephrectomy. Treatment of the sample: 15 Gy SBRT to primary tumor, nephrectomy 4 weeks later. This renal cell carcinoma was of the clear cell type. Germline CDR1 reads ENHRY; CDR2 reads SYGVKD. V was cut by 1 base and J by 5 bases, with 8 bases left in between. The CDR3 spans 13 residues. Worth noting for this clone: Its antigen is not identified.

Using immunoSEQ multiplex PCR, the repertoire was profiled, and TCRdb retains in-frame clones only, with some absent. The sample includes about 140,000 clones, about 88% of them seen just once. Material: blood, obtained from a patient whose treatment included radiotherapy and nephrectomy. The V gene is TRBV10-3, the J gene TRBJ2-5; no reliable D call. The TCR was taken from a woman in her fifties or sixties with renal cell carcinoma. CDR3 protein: CAISEFLIETQYF. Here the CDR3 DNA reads TGTGCCATCAGTGAGTTCTTGATCGAGACCCAGTACTTC.